Described below is a single T cell receptor beta chain sequence and its context. What it binds is unknown. This record belongs to a study of cytomegalovirus exposure and HLA in healthy donors. Researchers ran the PCR with 60 Vbeta and 13 Jbeta primers. How the authors handled the data: About 10 million of 65 million to 95 million unique TCR beta chains were shared, per a later count. The repertoire was sequenced with immunoSEQ multiplex PCR; TCRdb's copy has only in-frame clones and lacks some. The V and J calls and the clone size are those of that table, but D and trimming were determined from the DNA. Of 150,000 to 200,000 clones listed, around three quarters are singletons. Study-wide results and caveats: In an earlier analysis, in under 700 donors, most V segments appeared productive either ~87% or ~30% of the time.

V was pared by 5 bases and J by 7 bases, with 14 bases between. CDR3 length: 13 amino acids. The germline CDR1 and CDR2 sequences are MNHNY and SVGAGI (reference sequence). This chain joins TRBV6-6 and TRBJ1-2; D ambiguous. Material for sequencing was PBMCs. This TCR was recovered from a man aged 30-40 years in good health and CMV-seronegative. The CDR3 reads CASSPTEESGYTF. CDR3 sequence (DNA): TGTGCCAGCAGTCCGACCGAGGAAAGTGGCTACACCTTC.